The clone carrying this T cell receptor beta chain was seen more than once but under ten times. This record belongs to a study of cytomegalovirus exposure and HLA in healthy donors. PCR employed 60 Vbeta and 13 Jbeta primers. TCRdb's table, derived via immunoSEQ multiplex PCR, lists solely in-frame clones and lacks some. This sample has 90,000 to 140,000 clones; under 85% occur once, and the top ten carry 1.3%. CDR1 is SGHNT and CDR2 is YYREEE in the germline V gene (reference sequence). This CDR3 is 11 amino acids long. The V gene lost 0 bases and the J gene lost 7 bases, with 5 bases spanning the gap.

The rearrangement links TRBV5-4 to TRBJ2-7; D may be TRBD1 (5 bases). The sample comprised PBMCs. This clonotype was obtained from a man aged 25-40 years in good health and CMV-seronegative. CDR3 sequence: CASSLDREQYF. The CDR3 bases are TGTGCCAGCAGCTTGGACAGGGAGCAGTACTTC. Filled out from reference TRBV5-4 and TRBJ2-7, the complete variable domain reads ETGVTQSPTHLIKTRGQQVTLRCSSQSGHNTVSWYQQALGQGPQFIFQYYREEENGRGNFPPRFSGLQFPNYSSELNVNALELDDSALYLCASSLDREQYFGPGTRLTVT.